Given below is one TCR beta chain in context. This clonotype was observed at least ten times. Its antigen remains undetermined. No base quality information exists; no much larger clone differs at one position. V is clipped by 5 bases and J by 13 bases, and the sequence between their germline boundaries is 30 bases long. CDR1 is given as SGHVS and CDR2 as FNYEAQ, both from the germline V gene. Taken from cysteine to phenylalanine, the CDR3 has 17 residues. The sequence is cut down to CDR3 DNA, 51 bases in frame from base 1. The data are from a study of T cell repertoires in cytomegalovirus infection (dated by TCRdb to about 2019). With respect to the entire study: Donor HLA type was relevant to the analysis, as public TCR beta signatures indicated carriage of CMV infection together with the matching HLA type. Paper-wide results and their limitations: Cumulative frequency of public TCR beta family members discriminated carriers of CMV infection plus the relevant HLA type in this cohort and an independent roughly 320-donor cohort. The ex vivo response was dominated by HLA-C-restricted CMV-specific TCR beta clonotypes, and the single most frequent clonotype in two of eight donors was supplied by these HLA-C-restricted clonotypes.

TCRdb shows the sequencer as Illumina HiSeq 1500. TCRdb trimmed the raw reads at Q25, called clones with MiXCR and kept productive beta chains. Rows with a matching CDR3 protein are joined into one entry that keeps the most common DNA and genes. The sample table shows 200,000 to 300,000 distinct CDR3 sequences, and 6.5% are seen once. Clones ranked in the top ten supply 6.5% of the sample. Sequencing used PBMCs. The V and J genes are TRBV7-6 and TRBJ1-5; TRBD1 could be the D gene, as 6 bases match. The source is a human donor in good health (CMV status not recorded). Some clones in this sample may be carry-over from other donors' samples. The nucleotide sequence reads TGTGCCAGCAGCCCCCTACCCCTGGACAGAACCCAGGGTGCACAGCATTTT. Its product reads: CASSPLPLDRTQGAQHF.